This is a list of T cell receptor beta chains from one sample in a study of identical twins. TCRdb processed the 5' RACE reads anew with MiXCR; each CDR3 protein has one entry. The sample has 1.5 million or so distinct CDR3 sequences; less than 35% are singletons. The specimen sequenced was cord blood. These receptors were obtained from a newborn girl in good health. The CDR3 runs from the conserved cysteine through the conserved F or W. D genes are given only for firm matches. Size is stated for part of the rows, as once, few or many counts, or as a class when the clone is expanded.

CDR3 | DNA | J | V | size | D
CASSLYLSGPNTEAFF | TGTGCCAGCAGTTTATATCTGTCAGGACCGAACACTGAAGCTTTCTTT | TRBJ1-1 | TRBV28 | . | .
CASSYNPSSYNEQYF | TGTGCCAGCAGTTATAACCCGAGCTCCTACAATGAGCAGTACTTC | TRBJ2-7 | TRBV27 | . | .
CASSLIGLAEARSNTDTQYF | TGTGCCAGCAGCTTAATTGGGCTAGCGGAGGCCCGCAGCAACACAGATACGCAGTATTTT | TRBJ2-3 | TRBV7-2 | . | TRBD2
CASSYPGVPYEQYF | TGTGCCAGCAGTTACCCCGGAGTCCCCTACGAGCAGTACTTC | TRBJ2-7 | TRBV6-5 | . | .
CAISKKGEQRTYNEQFF | TGTGCCATCAGTAAAAAAGGGGAACAGAGAACCTACAATGAGCAGTTCTTC | TRBJ2-1 | TRBV10-3 | . | .
CASSLASARNEQYF | TGCGCCAGCAGCTTGGCGAGCGCTCGCAATGAGCAGTACTTC | TRBJ2-7 | TRBV5-1 | few | .
CASRETALSGANVLTF | TGTGCCAGCAGGGAGACAGCCCTCTCTGGGGCCAACGTCCTGACTTTC | TRBJ2-6 | TRBV12-3/TRBV12-4 | . | .
CASSRTGEIYGYTF | TGTGCCAGCAGCCGAACCGGGGAGATTTATGGCTACACCTTC | TRBJ1-2 | TRBV4-2 | . | .
CAWAVWRGRNEQYF | TGTGCCTGGGCCGTCTGGCGGGGAAGGAATGAGCAGTACTTC | TRBJ2-5 | TRBV30 | once | .
CSVRLASGANVLTF | TGCAGCGTCAGACTAGCCTCTGGGGCCAACGTCCTGACTTTC | TRBJ2-6 | TRBV29-1 | . | TRBD2
CASSQSAVLIQYF | TGTGCCAGCAGCCAATCAGCGGTATTGATTCAGTACTTC | TRBJ2-4 | TRBV16 | . | .
CASSLAGAGEQYF | TGTGCCAGCAGTTTGGCGGGGGCGGGGGAGCAGTACTTC | TRBJ2-7 | TRBV7-9 | many | .
CAGSWTGVELDTQYF | TGTGCCGGCAGTTGGACAGGGGTGGAATTAGATACGCAGTATTTT | TRBJ2-3 | TRBV12-3/TRBV12-4 | . | TRBD1
CASSYLGQGADNEKLFF | TGTGCCAGCAGTTATCTGGGACAGGGGGCGGACAATGAAAAACTGTTTTTT | TRBJ1-4 | TRBV6-6 | once | TRBD1
CASSEWGGEQFF | TGTGCCAGCAGTGAATGGGGGGGGGAGCAGTTCTTC | TRBJ2-1 | TRBV2 | few | TRBD2
CASSENYEQFF | TGTGCCAGCAGTGAAAACTATGAGCAGTTCTTC | TRBJ2-1 | TRBV25-1 | . | .
CASRVSNQPQHF | TGTGCCAGCAGGGTTTCCAATCAGCCCCAGCATTTT | TRBJ1-5 | TRBV6-1 | few | .
CASRPVRGANNEQFF | TGTGCCAGCAGACCCGTGCGGGGAGCGAACAATGAGCAGTTCTTC | TRBJ2-1 | TRBV6-2/TRBV6-3 | few | .
CATSRDGPPRDEKLFF | TGTGCCACCAGCAGAGATGGTCCACCCCGGGATGAAAAACTGTTTTTT | TRBJ1-4 | TRBV15 | few | .
CSARDPGHGETQYF | TGCAGTGCTAGAGACCCGGGGCACGGGGAGACCCAGTACTTC | TRBJ2-5 | TRBV20-1 | . | .
CASSPPVHTQYF | TGTGCCAGCAGCCCCCCGGTCCATACGCAGTATTTT | TRBJ2-3 | TRBV11-2 | many | .
CSVHDRVLNTEAFF | TGCAGCGTCCACGACAGGGTGTTGAACACTGAAGCTTTCTTT | TRBJ1-1 | TRBV29-1 | once | TRBD1
CASSQEGGRRGYTF | TGTGCCAGCAGCCAAGAGGGGGGCCGCCGTGGCTACACCTTC | TRBJ1-2 | TRBV3-1 | few | .
CAISRQGGPYTF | TGTGCCATCAGTCGGCAGGGGGGCCCCTACACCTTC | TRBJ1-2 | TRBV10-3 | few | TRBD1
CASSLEGRGDSPLHF | TGCGCCAGCAGCTTGGAAGGCAGGGGAGATTCACCCCTCCACTTT | TRBJ1-6 | TRBV5-1 | . | .
CASRPVPSSYEQYF | TGTGCCAGCCGGCCGGTCCCGAGCTCCTACGAGCAGTACTTC | TRBJ2-7 | TRBV6-5 | . | .
CASSLRLAGGTDTQYF | TGTGCCAGCAGCTTAAGACTAGCGGGAGGCACAGATACGCAGTATTTT | TRBJ2-3 | TRBV11-2 | many | TRBD2
CASSVDGGANTGELFF | TGTGCCAGCAGCGTAGACGGGGGGGCGAACACCGGGGAGCTGTTTTTT | TRBJ2-2 | TRBV9 | . | TRBD2
CASSFSRFKETQYF | TGTGCCAGCAGTTTTTCCCGGTTTAAAGAGACCCAGTACTTC | TRBJ2-5 | TRBV12-3/TRBV12-4 | . | .
CASRRGRSCTF | TGTGCCAGCAGGAGGGGAAGGAGCTGCACCTTC | TRBJ1-2 | TRBV12-3/TRBV12-4 | few | .
CASSLLRLGYNEQFF | TGTGCCAGCAGCTTATTAAGGCTAGGTTACAATGAGCAGTTCTTC | TRBJ2-1 | TRBV11-2 | few | .
CASSLESLAASYEQYF | TGCGCCAGCAGCTTGGAGTCCCTAGCGGCTTCCTACGAGCAGTACTTC | TRBJ2-7 | TRBV5-1 | . | TRBD2
CASSYGYPGGAYEQYF | TGTGCCAGCAGTTACGGCTATCCGGGAGGCGCCTACGAGCAGTACTTC | TRBJ2-7 | TRBV6-6 | few | TRBD2
CASSDRGYQETQYF | TGTGCCAGCAGTGACAGGGGTTACCAAGAGACCCAGTACTTC | TRBJ2-5 | TRBV2 | many | .
CASSSMDRSSYNSPLHF | TGTGCCAGCAGCTCCATGGACAGGAGCTCCTATAATTCACCCCTCCACTTT | TRBJ1-6 | TRBV7-9 | few | TRBD1
CASSIRTGGYDSNQPQHF | TGTGCCAGCAGTATACGGACAGGGGGATACGATAGCAATCAGCCCCAGCATTTT | TRBJ1-5 | TRBV6-5 | few | TRBD1
CASSLGGQGATNEKLFF | TGTGCCAGCAGTTTAGGGGGGCAGGGAGCAACTAATGAAAAACTGTTTTTT | TRBJ1-4 | TRBV12-3/TRBV12-4 | . | .
CASSYQGQTGEQYF | TGTGCCAGCAGTTACCAGGGACAAACTGGTGAGCAGTACTTC | TRBJ2-5 | TRBV6-2/TRBV6-3 | . | .
CASSPLPGQVYGYTF | TGTGCCAGCTCACCTTTGCCGGGACAGGTCTATGGCTACACCTTC | TRBJ1-2 | TRBV18 | . | TRBD1
CASSWGDFSGRALDTQYF | TGTGCCAGCAGCTGGGGAGATTTTAGCGGGAGGGCCCTGGATACGCAGTATTTT | TRBJ2-3 | TRBV5-6 | few | TRBD2
CASSSSGSLWNEQFF | TGTGCCAGCAGTTCTAGCGGGAGTTTGTGGAATGAGCAGTTCTTC | TRBJ2-1 | TRBV28 | . | TRBD2
CASSQDRLAAIYGQYF | TGTGCCAGCAGCCAAGATAGGCTAGCGGCGATCTACGGGCAGTACTTC | TRBJ2-7 | TRBV3-1 | few | TRBD2
CSARDPGLGTRYEQYF | TGCAGTGCTAGAGATCCGGGACTTGGGACGCGCTACGAGCAGTACTTC | TRBJ2-7 | TRBV20-1 | few | .
CASQSGGLYEQYF | TGTGCCAGCCAAAGCGGGGGACTTTACGAGCAGTACTTC | TRBJ2-7 | TRBV2 | . | TRBD2